The 8 T cell receptor beta chains below were found in one sample sequenced in a study of blood T cell repertoires in COVID-19. Sequenced by immunoSEQ multiplex PCR; TCRdb stores in-frame clones only, minus some. There are tens of thousands of clones in the sample; approximately 80% occur only once, and just over 35% lies in the top ten. The sample consisted of peripheral blood. Source of these receptors: an older man with acute or convalescent COVID-19.

The J gene is TRBJ2-7, the V gene TRBV5-1; 7 bases align to TRBD1. Germline V gives CDR1 SGHRS, CDR2 YFSETQ. The CDR3 sequence is 13 residues long. The V and J ends lost 3 bases and 5 bases, in that order; junction bases with no gene match: 5. The CDR3, as DNA: TGCGCCAGCAGCTCAGACAGGGTGGACGAGCAGTACTTC. Protein sequence: CASSSDRVDEQYF.

V and J are TRBV20-1 and TRBJ1-1, with 7 bases that match TRBD1. The CDR3 has 11 amino acids. Germline assignment: CDR1 DFQATT and CDR2 SNEGSKA (reference sequence). After removal of 0 bases from V and 9 bases from J, the junction contained 1 base not matched to a gene. CDR3 DNA sequence: TGCAGTGCTAGAGAGGGACAGAAAGCTTTCTTT. Translation gives CSAREGQKAFF.

The V gene is TRBV6-5, the J gene TRBJ2-1; TRBD2 matches 13 bases. CDR1 MNHEY and CDR2 SVGAGI come from the germline V gene. The CDR3 runs to 15 residues. J was trimmed by 12 bases and V by 7 bases; bases with no gene match: 12. CDR3 in amino acids: CASIKATSGGAVQFF. In nucleotides, the CDR3 is TGTGCCAGCATCAAAGCCACTAGCGGGGGGGCGGTGCAGTTCTTC.

In this sample, this clone turned up once. The V call is TRBV29-1, the J call TRBJ1-1; possible D gene TRBD1, 6 bases. CDR1 and CDR2 (germline): SQVTM, ANQGSEA. Trimming removed 5 bases at V and 0 bases at J, with 13 bases between. The CDR3 totals 14 residues. The CDR3 nucleotides read TGCAGCGTTTCCCCGGGACACCTGAACACTGAAGCTTTCTTT. It is translated as CSVSPGHLNTEAFF.

This chain connects TRBV6-6 to TRBJ1-4; D is possibly TRBD1 (5 bases). The V and J ends lost 8 bases and 5 bases respectively, with 6 bases between them. Germline V gives CDR1 MNHNY, CDR2 SVGAGI (reference sequence). The CDR3 contains 11 residues. CDR3 region: CASGGNEKLFF. CDR3 DNA: TGTGCCAGCGGGGGGAATGAAAAACTGTTTTTT.

The chain employs TRBV6-4 and TRBJ2-7; TRBD2 might be the D (6 bases). The CDR3 runs 13 residues. Looked up from germline, CDR1 is MRHNA and CDR2 is SNTAGT. Between the trimmed V and J ends, which lost 5 bases and 4 bases, there was a span of 12 bases. In DNA, the CDR3 is TGTGCCAGCAGTCGGGACTGGACATACGAGCAGTACTTC. It is translated as CASSRDWTYEQYF.

This clone was counted only a few times. The CDR3 loop is CASSFRAGEIYGYTF. The CDR3 DNA reads TGTGCCAGCAGTTTTAGGGCAGGGGAGATCTATGGCTACACCTTC. V usage is TRBV27 and J usage is TRBJ1-2, with D perhaps matching TRBD1 (6 bases). The CDR3 is made up of 15 amino acids. Germline lookup yields CDR1 MNHEY and CDR2 SMNVEV (reference sequence). Trimming removed 3 bases at V and 4 bases at J, with 15 bases between.

The chain recombines TRBV10-2 with TRBJ1-3; D not certain. V was cut by 8 bases and J by 0 bases, with 11 bases left in between. The CDR3 covers 14 residues. The germline V gene has CDR1 WSHSY and CDR2 SAAADI. CDR3 residues: CASHDTISGNTIYF. The CDR3 nucleotides read TGCGCCAGCCATGACACGATCTCTGGAAACACCATATATTTT.